The 29 T cell receptor beta chains below come from one sample, sequenced in a study of cytomegalovirus exposure and HLA in healthy donors. The PCR had 60 Vbeta and 13 Jbeta primers. TCRdb's copy holds only in-frame clones and misses some; the assay was immunoSEQ multiplex PCR. Altogether roughly 99,000 clones are present, less than 85% being singletons, with the ten largest covering around 15%. The sequenced sample was PBMCs. The receptors stem from a woman in her 40s in good health and CMV-seropositive.

J is TRBJ1-2 and V is TRBV5-5; D remains ambiguous. V was trimmed by 3 bases and J by 6 bases, leaving 21 bases between them. The CDR3 spans 16 residues. CDR1 and CDR2 from the germline V gene are SGHKS and YYEKEE (reference sequence). The CDR3 coding sequence is TGTGCCAGCAGCTACCTACCGGGTTCTATTAAGGATGGCTACACCTTC. This gives the protein CASSYLPGSIKDGYTF.

The count of this clone is one. The V gene is TRBV20-1, the J gene TRBJ1-2; D gene uncertain. CDR3 length: 11 residues. With 5 bases removed from V and 4 bases from J, the gap between germline ends came to 8 bases. Per germline, CDR1 DFQATT and CDR2 SNEGSKA (reference sequence). CDR3 nucleotide sequence: TGCAGTGCTGGCGACATCTATGGCTACACCTTC. Its protein is CSAGDIYGYTF.

This chain connects TRBV27 to TRBJ2-3; D is undetermined. The CDR3 has 14 amino acids. Trimming took 3 bases from V and 3 from J, leaving 10 bases between them. The germline V gene encodes CDR1 MNHEY and CDR2 SMNVEV (reference sequence). The CDR3 loop is CASSFYPATDTQYF. The CDR3 DNA sequence: TGTGCCAGCAGTTTTTATCCTGCGACAGATACGCAGTATTTT.

The chain carries TRBV5-6 and TRBJ1-3; TRBD1 is a possible D gene (6 bases). This CDR3 comprises 15 residues. Trimming took off 4 bases at V and 4 bases at J, with 15 bases between the two ends. Germline assignment: CDR1 SGHDT and CDR2 YYEEEE. The CDR3: CASSHPAGGGNTIYF. CDR3 DNA sequence: TGTGCCAGCAGCCACCCCGCGGGGGGCGGAAACACCATATATTTT. The full variable domain, in which reference TRBV5-6 and TRBJ1-3 provide the parts outside the CDR3, is DAGVTQSPTHLIKTRGQQVTLRCSPKSGHDTVSWYQQALGQGPQFIFQYYEEEERQRGNFPDRFSGHQFPNYSSELNVNALLLGDSALYLCASSHPAGGGNTIYFGEGSWLTVV.

This clone occurred once. The CDR3 region is CASSAGTLQETQYF. CDR3 nucleotides: TGTGCCAGCAGCGCCGGGACACTCCAAGAGACCCAGTACTTC. The chain couples TRBV9 to TRBJ2-5; D is perhaps TRBD1 (6 bases). Trimming removed 3 bases at V and 1 base at J, with 10 bases between. Germline V gives CDR1 SGDLS, CDR2 YYNGEE. The CDR3 covers 14 residues.

The chain employs TRBV5-4 and TRBJ2-2, with 7 bases that match TRBD1. Germline values: CDR1 SGHNT, CDR2 YYREEE (reference sequence). The CDR3 consists of 15 residues. V trimming: 1 base; J trimming: 1 base; junction bases outside the gene matches: 1. The CDR3 spells CASSLWTGNTGELFF. The CDR3 coding sequence is TGTGCCAGCAGCTTGTGGACAGGGAACACCGGGGAGCTGTTTTTT.

V and J are TRBV4-3 and TRBJ1-1, with 7 bases matching TRBD1. Germline V gene data show CDR1 as LGHNA and CDR2 as YSLEER. Trimming at V came to 3 bases and at J to 6 bases, leaving 7 bases not matched to a gene. The CDR3 has 14 residues. The CDR3 loop reads CASSHRTGDPEAFF. In DNA form, the CDR3 reads TGCGCCAGCAGCCACCGAACAGGGGACCCTGAAGCTTTCTTT.

J is TRBJ1-2 and V is TRBV5-4, with D perhaps TRBD1 (6 bases). The CDR3 runs to 12 residues. The V end lost 6 bases, the J end lost 6 bases, and 12 bases lay between the germline ends. Germline values: CDR1 SGHNT, CDR2 YYREEE (reference sequence). CDR3 sequence (DNA): TGTGCCAGCAACAGGGCCGGCGATGGCTACACCTTC. Amino acid sequence: CASNRAGDGYTF.

This clone occurred a few times. The rearrangement joins TRBV6-6 to TRBJ1-1, with D perhaps matching TRBD1 (6 bases). The CDR3 spans 14 residues. Trimming pared 5 bases from V and 4 bases from J, leaving 14 bases between. Germline-derived CDR1 and CDR2 are MNHNY and SVGAGI (reference sequence). The CDR3 region has the DNA TGTGCCAGCAGTCCCACAGGGTTTAGCACTGAAGCTTTCTTT. Translated, it gives CASSPTGFSTEAFF.

The V call is TRBV5-4, the J call TRBJ2-5; possibly TRBD2 for D (6 bases). Trimming removed 3 bases from V and 1 base from J, with 10 bases in between. The CDR3 length is 14 residues. The germline gives CDR1 SGHNT, CDR2 YYREEE (reference sequence). CDR3 coding DNA: TGTGCCAGCAGCTCCCAGGGAGGCCAAGAGACCCAGTACTTC. The encoded protein is CASSSQGGQETQYF.

The chain is built from TRBV10-1 and TRBJ2-1; 8 bases match TRBD2. Germline V CDR1 and CDR2: WNHNN, SYGVQD (reference sequence). This CDR3 spans 15 amino acids. J lost 9 bases, V lost 3 bases, and 10 bases had no gene match. The chain's CDR3 is CASSERRGVDGEQFF. CDR3 DNA: TGCGCCAGCAGTGAACGGCGGGGGGTTGATGGTGAGCAGTTCTTC.

The rearrangement uses TRBV5-5 and TRBJ2-3, with D possibly matching TRBD1 (6 bases). Germline-derived CDR1 and CDR2 are SGHKS and YYEKEE (reference sequence). The CDR3 length is 14 residues. The ends were cut back, 4 bases at V and 3 bases at J, with 12 bases in the middle. The CDR3 coding sequence is TGTGCCAGCAGCAGCCCAGGGGCAACAGATACGCAGTATTTT. This codes for CASSSPGATDTQYF. Combining the CDR3 with reference TRBV5-5 and TRBJ2-3 gives the whole variable domain DAGVTQSPTHLIKTRGQQVTLRCSPISGHKSVSWYQQVLGQGPQFIFQYYEKEERGRGNFPDRFSARQFPNYSSELNVNALLLGDSALYLCASSSPGATDTQYFGPGTRLTVL.

V and J are TRBV5-4 and TRBJ2-7; a weak D match, TRBD2 (6 bases). With 2 bases removed from V and 5 bases from J, the gap between germline ends came to 14 bases. There are 14 residues in the CDR3. Germline CDR1 and CDR2: SGHNT and YYREEE (reference sequence). CDR3 residues: CASSFASVGDEQYF. The CDR3, as DNA: TGTGCCAGCAGCTTCGCTAGCGTAGGGGACGAGCAGTACTTC.

This clone has more than one count but fewer than ten. This chain uses TRBV20-1 with TRBJ2-1; D is undetermined. V lost 3 bases and J 10 bases, leaving 10 bases between the germline ends. CDR3 length: 11 residues. CDR1 and CDR2 (germline): DFQATT, SNEGSKA (reference sequence). Here the CDR3 reads CSASEVFEQFF. The CDR3 DNA reads as TGCAGTGCTAGTGAGGTGTTCGAGCAGTTCTTC.

This rearrangement joins TRBV27 to TRBJ1-1; unclear D gene. CDR3 length: 12 amino acids. Trimming shortened V by 11 bases and J by 5 bases, and 15 bases separated the two germline ends. The V gene's germline CDR1 is MNHEY and CDR2 SMNVEV (reference sequence). For the CDR3, the DNA is TGTGCCGTACGAGCCCCCGGGACTGAAGCTTTCTTT. This encodes CAVRAPGTEAFF.

This chain links TRBV15 with TRBJ2-7, with 9 bases fitting TRBD1. This CDR3 region has 15 residues. The germline CDR1 and CDR2 sequences are LNHNV and YYDKDF (reference sequence). The ends lost 3 bases at V and 1 base at J; junction bases unmatched: 4. The CDR3, as DNA: TGTGCCACCAGCAGCAGGACAGGGGAGTCCTACGAGCAGTACTTC. Protein product: CATSSRTGESYEQYF.

Note on this clone: Distinct nucleotide sequences in the sample also encode this CDR3. This chain uses TRBV30 with TRBJ1-1; D is undetermined. Germline V gene data show CDR1 as GTSNPN and CDR2 as SVGIG (reference sequence). The V gene lost 0 bases and the J gene lost 1 base, with 6 bases spanning the gap. The CDR3 loop spans 13 amino acids. CDR3 region: CAWSVQENTEAFF. CDR3 in DNA: TGTGCCTGGAGTGTTCAGGAGAACACTGAAGCTTTCTTT.

J is TRBJ2-5 and V is TRBV5-1, with D hard to call. The CDR3 extends over 14 amino acids. V was trimmed by 3 bases and J by 5 bases, leaving 14 bases between them. CDR1 is SGHRS, CDR2 YFSETQ, per germline. The CDR3 loop reads CASSSTTGGETQYF. For the CDR3, the DNA is TGCGCCAGCAGCTCTACCACGGGTGGGGAGACCCAGTACTTC.

The gene calls are TRBV25-1 and TRBJ2-2; 10 positions match TRBD2. The CDR3 is 17 residues long. Germline V lookup: CDR1 MGHDK, CDR2 SYGVNS. With 0 bases clipped from V and 6 bases from J, the junction kept 7 bases outside the gene matches. The CDR3 region has the DNA TGTGCCAGCAGTGAATATAGCCAGCGGGGGGGCCCCGGGGAGCTGTTTTTT. It is translated as CASSEYSQRGGPGELFF.

The gene calls are TRBV5-1 and TRBJ1-3; 7 bases line up with TRBD1. CDR3 size: 14 residues. Germline values: CDR1 SGHRS, CDR2 YFSETQ. V lost 4 bases, J lost 2 bases, and 3 bases stayed unmatched. CDR3 sequence reads: CASSPGTAGNTIYF. The CDR3 coding sequence is TGCGCCAGCAGCCCCGGGACAGCTGGAAACACCATATATTTT.

This chain uses TRBV29-1 with TRBJ2-7, with 9 bases aligning to TRBD1. The CDR3 extends over 13 amino acids. Germline values: CDR1 SQVTM, CDR2 ANQGSEA. V lost 5 bases, J lost 3 bases, and 5 bases stayed unmatched. Here the CDR3 reads CSVWTGEDYEQYF. The CDR3 nucleotides read TGCAGCGTTTGGACAGGGGAAGACTACGAGCAGTACTTC.

The chain links TRBV29-1 to TRBJ1-2; 7 bases map to TRBD1. V dropped 5 bases and J dropped 0; count of bases not matched to a gene: 21. This CDR3 region has 19 residues. Per the germline V gene, CDR1 is SQVTM and CDR2 is ANQGSEA. The CDR3 nucleotides are TGCAGCGTTCAGGGGGGCCCGGACGGCCACTCAGAAGCTAACTATGGCTACACCTTC. It specifies CSVQGGPDGHSEANYGYTF.

This chain links TRBV9 with TRBJ1-4; a possible D gene is TRBD1 (6 bases). The CDR3 has 15 amino acids. V shed 0 bases and J shed 7 bases, with 13 bases lying between them. CDR1 and CDR2 (germline): SGDLS, YYNGEE. CDR3 protein: CASSVEPGVTEKLFF. The DNA of the CDR3 is TGTGCCAGCAGCGTAGAACCAGGGGTGACTGAAAAACTGTTTTTT.

The gene calls are TRBV6-1 and TRBJ1-6; no clear D gene. Trimming removed 2 bases at V and 13 bases at J, with 12 bases between. The CDR3 runs 13 residues. From germline, CDR1 is MNHNS and CDR2 SASEGT. This chain's CDR3 is CASSENAARPLHF. The CDR3 region has the DNA TGTGCCAGCAGTGAAAACGCCGCGCGGCCCCTCCACTTT.

This clone was seen a few times. The J gene is TRBJ1-4, the V gene TRBV6-1; 7 bases agree with TRBD1. CDR3 size: 14 residues. Trimming cost V 1 base and J 7 bases; bases outside gene matches: 3. CDR1 is MNHNS and CDR2 is SASEGT in the germline V gene. CDR3 sequence reads: CASSEGQGGEKLFF. CDR3 nucleotide sequence: TGTGCCAGCAGTGAAGGACAGGGAGGTGAAAAACTGTTTTTT.

This clone was seen only a few times. In DNA, the CDR3 is TGTGCCAGCAGTCCCTCCTTTGGGCAGAGCTCCTACGAGCAGTACTTC. Residues: CASSPSFGQSSYEQYF. The rearrangement links TRBV27 to TRBJ2-7; no firm D call. This CDR3 is 16 amino acids long. CDR1 and CDR2 from the germline V gene are MNHEY and SMNVEV (reference sequence). V was clipped by 5 bases and J by 0 bases, with 17 bases between them.

The chain has TRBV6-1 and TRBJ2-7, with TRBD2 matching over 7 bases. V was pared by 6 bases and J by 4 bases, with 9 bases of the junction left unmatched. Per the germline V gene, CDR1 is MNHNS and CDR2 is SASEGT. The CDR3 sequence is 14 residues long. CDR3 DNA sequence: TGTGCCAGCAGGGAGCGGGGCGGATTGTACGAGCAGTACTTC. As protein: CASRERGGLYEQYF.

This clone was counted only a few times. The rearrangement links TRBV7-6 to TRBJ2-1, with D possibly TRBD2 on 6 matching bases. This CDR3 contains 16 residues. Germline-derived CDR1 and CDR2 are SGHVS and FNYEAQ. The V end was cut by 0 bases, the J end by 1 base, with 10 bases between. The CDR3 protein is CASSLASGESYNEQFF. The CDR3 DNA reads as TGTGCCAGCAGCTTAGCGTCGGGGGAATCCTACAATGAGCAGTTCTTC.

This chain uses TRBV5-1 with TRBJ2-6; a possible D gene is TRBD1 (5 bases). The V gene's germline CDR1 is SGHRS and CDR2 YFSETQ. Deletions cut 0 bases from V and 0 bases from J, with 10 bases between. This CDR3 is built from 17 residues. The CDR3 DNA sequence: TGCGCCAGCAGCTTGGGGGGCAGGGACTCTGGGGCCAACGTCCTGACTTTC. Translation: CASSLGGRDSGANVLTF.